Below, 2 T cell receptor beta chains from the same sample are listed, as sequenced in a study of T cell repertoires in cytomegalovirus infection. These receptors lack a known antigen. TCRdb redid the calling of the reads with MiXCR, one entry per CDR3 protein. The sample has approximately 300,000 distinct CDR3 sequences, roughly 29% seen once. The source was cultured PBMCs, collected from culture after CMV antigen stimulation. These receptors all come from a human donor in good health (CMV status not recorded). Some clones in this sample may be carry-over from other donors' samples.

This clonotype was seen more than once but under ten times. CDR3 nucleotides: TGTGCCATCAGTGATACACGGGGTGAAAAACTGTTTTTT. Translating gives CAISDTRGEKLFF. The chain carries TRBV10-3 and TRBJ1-4; D is uncertain. Germline CDR1 is ENHRY and CDR2 is SYGVKD. The CDR3 is 13 amino acids. Between the trimmed V and J ends, which lost 3 bases and 7 bases, there was a span of 9 bases.

In its sample, this clonotype was seen a few times. J is TRBJ1-5 and V is TRBV27; no definite D call. Germline CDR1 and CDR2: MNHEY and SMNVEV (reference sequence). The CDR3 runs to 12 residues. Trimming shortened V by 11 bases and J by 8 bases, and 16 bases separated the two germline ends. CDR3 coding DNA: TGTGCCTCCCGATCGGGATTTAAGCCCCAGCATTTT. This translates into CASRSGFKPQHF.